What follows is one T cell receptor (beta chain) and its context. What it binds is unknown. This record comes from a study of T cells in Graves' hyperthyroidism and ophthalmopathy. General study points: Most clonotypes expanded in thyroid above 0.001 were likewise present in blood.

Enrolled ophthalmopathy patients presented with a Clinical Activity Score of at least 3, a NOSPECS grade of at least 4, and disease duration under 3 months. Patients were excluded for uncontrolled infection, other autoimmune disease, pregnancy or lactation. In making diagnoses, clinical symptoms, serum thyroxine and TRAb, thyroid ultrasound and orbital computed tomography were all used. Template material for amplifying TCR beta CDR3 regions consisted of RNA transcripts. During a first-round RT-PCR of the TCR CDR3, the HTBI primer set was used. TCRdb analysed the multiplex PCR reads with MiXCR anew, one entry per CDR3 protein. The table has 500,000 or so distinct CDR3 sequences, 17% seen once. Material: blood. This receptor was identified in a woman under 30 with Graves' ophthalmopathy.

CDR3 bases: TGTGCCAGCAGTTTTAACGCAGGGGGGGCGGGTGGCTACACCTTC. Its protein product is CASSFNAGGAGGYTF. The chain has TRBV28 and TRBJ1-2; 7 bases are a match to TRBD1. J gave up 7 bases and V 3 bases, and 11 bases lay outside the gene matches. The CDR3 length is 15 residues. Germline values: CDR1 MDHEN, CDR2 SYDVKM.